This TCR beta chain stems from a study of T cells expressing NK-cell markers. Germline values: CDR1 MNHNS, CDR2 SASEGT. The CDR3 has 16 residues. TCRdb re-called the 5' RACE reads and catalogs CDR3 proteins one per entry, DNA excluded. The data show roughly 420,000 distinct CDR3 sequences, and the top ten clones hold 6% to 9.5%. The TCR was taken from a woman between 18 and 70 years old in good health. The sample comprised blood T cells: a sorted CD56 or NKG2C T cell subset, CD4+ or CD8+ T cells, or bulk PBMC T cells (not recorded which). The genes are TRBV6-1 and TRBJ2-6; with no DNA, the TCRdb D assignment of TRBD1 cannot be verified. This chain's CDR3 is CASIEQGDSGANVLTF.